A single sample is the source of the 11 T cell receptor beta chains below, sequenced in a study of tumor-infiltrating lymphocytes in primary liver carcinoma. Reverse transcription of around 500 ng total RNA with a constant-region primer produced TCR beta cDNA. Slightly modified ARM-PCR, run as three nested multiplex PCR rounds, produced the TCR beta libraries. Two initial PCR rounds of roughly 10 cycles each paired TRBV1-TRBV30 forward primers with a C-beta reverse primer. A single record per CDR3 protein comes from TCRdb applying MiXCR to the multiplex PCR reads. The sample carries some 110,000 distinct CDR3 sequences, 82% recorded once. Both RNA and DNA were isolated together from around 20-30 mg of bulk tissue that had not been sorted. Sequencing was carried out using liver tumor tissue from sampling region 3. The subset denotes: tumor region T3, left-lateral pole. The receptors derive from a man aged 35-49 years with primary liver carcinoma and hepatitis B virus infection.

This clonotype was seen just once. This chain connects TRBV11-3 to TRBJ2-1; 10 bases align to TRBD2. Germline values: CDR1 SGHNT, CDR2 YENEEA. V lost 1 base to trimming and J lost 9 bases; unmatched junction nucleotides: 6. CDR3 length: 15 residues. The CDR3 loop reads CASSLVTSGKLEQFF. CDR3 DNA sequence: TGTGCCAGCAGCTTAGTAACTAGCGGGAAGCTTGAGCAGTTCTTC.

The chain couples TRBV11-2 to TRBJ2-3; D is uncertain. The CDR3 length is 14 residues. Germline V lookup: CDR1 SGHAT, CDR2 FQNNGV. This CDR3 is CDNSLNRQGDTQYF. The DNA of the CDR3 is TGTGACAACAGCTTAAATCGACAAGGGGATACGCAGTATTTT.

As concerns this clonotype: A much bigger clone sits one base away, suggesting this may be a read error. The V gene is TRBV7-9, the J gene TRBJ1-1; D call uncertain. Germline CDR1 reads SEHNR; CDR2 reads FQNEAQ (reference sequence). This CDR3 is built from 11 residues. CDR3 sequence reads: CVSSPGYEAFF. The CDR3 nucleotides read TGTGTCAGCAGTCCCGGGTATGAAGCTTTCTTT.

The chain couples TRBV6-2 or TRBV6-3 to TRBJ2-5, with 9 bases identical to TRBD2. Germline CDR1 reads MNHEY; CDR2 reads SVGEGT. The CDR3 is 13 residues long. CDR3 residues: CDRSSGLANTQYF. The CDR3 nucleotides read TGTGACCGAAGTTCCGGACTAGCGAACACCCAGTACTTC.

Only one count was recorded for this clonotype. The chain links TRBV5-1 to TRBJ2-1; 7 bases are shared with TRBD2. Looked up from germline, CDR1 is SGHRS and CDR2 is YFSETQ. This CDR3 is built from 17 residues. J lost 7 bases, V lost 4 bases, and 17 bases had no gene match. CDR3 in DNA: TGCGCCAGCAGCCACGGGGGAAGCGGGATTCGTATTAATGAGCAGTTCTTC. Amino acids: CASSHGGSGIRINEQFF.

A word on this clonotype: This may be a read error, as it is one base from a much larger clone. The chain joins TRBV5-1 to TRBJ1-1, with a tentative D call TRBD1 (6 bases). The germline V gene has CDR1 SGHRS and CDR2 YFSETQ. V was trimmed by 0 bases and J by 1 base, leaving 10 bases between them. This CDR3 has 15 amino acids. The CDR3: CASSLERGGNTEAFF. The DNA of the CDR3 is TGCGCCAGCAGCTTGGAGAGGGGGGGGAACACTGAAGCTTTCTTT.

The V gene is TRBV5-1, the J gene TRBJ1-1; perhaps TRBD1 as D (5 bases). Trimming took off 2 bases at V and 14 bases at J, with 22 bases between the two ends. The V gene's germline CDR1 is SGHRS and CDR2 YFSETQ. This CDR3 comprises 14 residues. This chain's CDR3 is CASSFTGINTGAFF. CDR3 nucleotides: TGCGCCAGCAGCTTTACAGGTATAAACACTGGAGCATTCTTT.

To note about this clonotype: One end of the junction varies from germline; a read error may be responsible. The chain links TRBV6-2 or TRBV6-3 to TRBJ2-5, with D perhaps matching TRBD1 or TRBD2 (5 bases each). The CDR3 loop spans 12 amino acids. Germline V gene sequence: CDR1 MNHEY, CDR2 SVGEGT. The CDR3 reads CASSPSDGTHYF. The CDR3 DNA reads TGTGCCAGTAGCCCCTCGGATGGGACCCATTACTTC.

The V call is TRBV29-1, the J call TRBJ1-1; D might be TRBD1 (5 bases). The CDR3 sequence is 15 residues long. Germline V gene sequence: CDR1 SQVTM, CDR2 ANQGSEA. The V and J ends lost 6 bases and 0 bases respectively, with 17 bases between them. CDR3 bases: TGCAGCGTCGCACCTGTGTGGGGGATGAACACTGAAGCTTTCTTT. As protein: CSVAPVWGMNTEAFF.

As DNA, the CDR3 is TGCAGCGTGGTTCGGACTAGCAGGAGCGATGCGCAGTATTTT. Amino acids: CSVVRTSRSDAQYF. V usage is TRBV29-1 and J usage is TRBJ2-3, with TRBD2 matching over 8 bases. CDR3 length: 14 residues. From germline, CDR1 is SQVTM and CDR2 ANQGSEA. The V and J ends lost 6 bases and 10 bases, in that order; junction bases with no gene match: 15.

The V and J genes are TRBV6-5 and TRBJ2-2; 10 bases align to TRBD1. Germline assignment: CDR1 MNHEY and CDR2 SVGAGI. This CDR3 contains 18 residues. V gave up 10 bases and J gave up 1 base; unmatched junction bases: 15. As DNA, the CDR3 is TGTGCCAACAGGAAGGGACAGGGGTCTGGGTTGAACACCGGGGAGCTGTTTTTT. Translation gives CANRKGQGSGLNTGELFF.